One sample yielded the 23 T cell receptor beta chains listed below, sequenced in a study of blood T cell repertoires in COVID-19. Assay: immunoSEQ multiplex PCR; the TCRdb copy retains only in-frame clones and omits some. The sample yields 330,000 or so clones, approximately 84% seen once. Sequenced material: PBMCs or T cells enriched from blood (not recorded which). The receptors derive from a young woman who had recovered from COVID-19.

This sequence joins TRBV6-5 and TRBJ1-1; D possibly corresponds to TRBD1 (5 bases). The germline gives CDR1 MNHEY, CDR2 SVGAGI. This CDR3 is built from 13 residues. Trimming cost V 6 bases and J 4 bases, with 12 bases left between them. The CDR3 DNA sequence: TGTGCCAGCAGCTACCGACAGAGCACTGAAGCTTTCTTT. The encoded protein is CASSYRQSTEAFF.

The chain links TRBV15 to TRBJ2-7; 9 nucleotides match TRBD1. The germline CDR1 and CDR2 sequences are LNHNV and YYDKDF (reference sequence). The V gene end was trimmed by 3 bases and the J gene end by 3 bases; junction bases not matched to a gene: 12. The CDR3 spans 17 residues. The CDR3 protein is CATSRRYFPGQGYEQYF. The CDR3 DNA reads TGTGCCACCAGCAGGCGTTATTTTCCGGGACAGGGCTACGAGCAGTACTTC.

The V call is TRBV3-1 (or the pseudogene TRBV3-2), the J call TRBJ2-5; tentative D call: TRBD2 (5 bases). The V end lost 4 bases, the J end lost 3 bases, and 15 bases lay between the germline ends. Looked up from germline, CDR1 is LGHDT and CDR2 is YNNKEL (reference sequence). CDR3 length: 15 residues. CDR3: CASSRLRESEETQYF. The CDR3 DNA reads TGTGCCAGCAGCCGACTCCGGGAATCTGAAGAGACCCAGTACTTC.

This clone showed up just once. The chain recombines TRBV19 with TRBJ2-1; 8 bases match TRBD2. The junction had 15 bases not matched to a gene; V was cut back by 3 bases and J by 5 bases. Looked up from germline, CDR1 is LNHDA and CDR2 is SQIVND (reference sequence). CDR3 length: 18 residues. The CDR3 spells CASSMDSFASGFHNEQFF. The CDR3 DNA is TGTGCCAGTAGTATGGACAGTTTTGCTAGCGGGTTCCACAATGAGCAGTTCTTC.

This clone was detected only once. This rearrangement joins TRBV27 to TRBJ2-1, with 8 bases lining up with TRBD2. Germline CDR1 is MNHEY and CDR2 is SMNVEV (reference sequence). The CDR3 consists of 15 residues. V shed 3 bases and J 3 bases; nucleotides not matched to a gene: 4. The CDR3, as DNA: TGTGCCAGCAGTTTGGGACTAGTTAGCTACAATGAGCAGTTCTTC. This codes for CASSLGLVSYNEQFF.

This sequence joins TRBV6-5 and TRBJ1-6, with no clear D. V lost 4 bases, J lost 5 bases, and 12 bases lay in between. The CDR3 covers 15 residues. CDR1 and CDR2 from the germline V gene are MNHEY and SVGAGI. The CDR3 DNA reads as TGTGCCAGCAGTTTTGGCTGGCAGGATAATTCACCCCTCCACTTT. Translated: CASSFGWQDNSPLHF.

The chain is built from TRBV7-9 and TRBJ1-6, with D possibly TRBD1 on 5 matching bases. The V gene lost 1 base and the J gene lost 7 bases, with 8 bases spanning the gap. CDR1 is SEHNR and CDR2 is FQNEAQ in the germline V gene (reference sequence). The CDR3 sequence is 14 residues long. The CDR3 nucleotides are TGTGCCAGCAGCTTAGGGGGCCCCAATTCACCCCTCCACTTT. Its translation: CASSLGGPNSPLHF.

This chain connects TRBV18 to TRBJ2-1; 10 bases map to TRBD1. J gave up 3 bases and V 3 bases, and 17 bases lay outside the gene matches. The germline V gene encodes CDR1 KGHSH and CDR2 LQKENI. This CDR3 comprises 20 residues. The CDR3: CASSPIFGTGEAKVYNEQFF. The CDR3 region has the DNA TGTGCCAGCTCACCTATCTTCGGGACAGGGGAAGCGAAAGTCTACAATGAGCAGTTCTTC.

V usage is TRBV10-3 and J usage is TRBJ2-1; D is unclear. Per the germline V gene, CDR1 is ENHRY and CDR2 is SYGVKD. Trimming took off 6 bases at V and 6 bases at J, with 9 bases between the two ends. The CDR3 extends over 12 amino acids. CDR3 region: CAIRILPNEQFF. For the CDR3, the DNA is TGTGCCATCAGGATTCTACCCAATGAGCAGTTCTTC.

J is TRBJ2-7 and V is TRBV28, with 8 bases aligning to TRBD1. From germline, CDR1 is MDHEN and CDR2 SYDVKM. V gave up 7 bases and J gave up 6 bases; unmatched junction bases: 14. CDR3 length: 15 residues. CDR3 coding DNA: TGTGCCAGCACCCCGGCAGGGCAGGGGGCTTCCGAGCAGTACTTC. It is translated as CASTPAGQGASEQYF.

This clone was observed once. The chain recombines TRBV11-2 with TRBJ1-5; no clear D gene. This CDR3 is 15 amino acids long. V was clipped by 2 bases and J by 0 bases, with 8 bases between them. Germline V gene sequence: CDR1 SGHAT, CDR2 FQNNGV. This CDR3 reads CASSLRPYSNQPQHF. CDR3 coding DNA: TGTGCCAGCAGCTTACGTCCCTATAGCAATCAGCCCCAGCATTTT.

This clone turned up a few times. This rearrangement joins TRBV28 to TRBJ1-2, with 7 bases fitting TRBD1. Per the germline V gene, CDR1 is MDHEN and CDR2 is SYDVKM. There are 12 residues in the CDR3. The J segment lost 8 bases and the V segment lost 3 bases, leaving 3 bases of the junction unmatched. This CDR3 is CASSFTGEGYTF. CDR3 nucleotide sequence: TGTGCCAGCAGTTTCACAGGGGAGGGCTACACCTTC.

V gene TRBV27 combines with J gene TRBJ2-1; 12 bases align to TRBD1. The CDR3 runs 14 residues. The V and J ends lost 10 bases and 9 bases, in that order; junction bases with no gene match: 10. The germline V gene has CDR1 MNHEY and CDR2 SMNVEV (reference sequence). The DNA for the CDR3 is TGTGCCACCCGAGAGGGACAGGGGGCTCGTGAGCAGTTCTTC. Translated: CATREGQGAREQFF.

This clone has only one observation. The V call is TRBV11-2, the J call TRBJ1-2, with D tentatively TRBD1 (6 bases). The germline V gene encodes CDR1 SGHAT and CDR2 FQNNGV. The ends were cut back, 5 bases at V and 8 bases at J, with 12 bases in the middle. The CDR3 runs 12 residues. DNA of the CDR3: TGTGCCAGCAGCCCGTGGACAGACGGCTACACCTTC. It codes for CASSPWTDGYTF.

The V gene is TRBV5-1, the J gene TRBJ2-1; TRBD2 aligns across 8 bases. The V and J ends lost 4 bases and 2 bases, in that order; junction bases with no gene match: 5. The germline V gene has CDR1 SGHRS and CDR2 YFSETQ. The CDR3 has 15 amino acids. CDR3 bases: TGCGCCAGCAGCGAAAGCGGGGGCGCCTACAATGAGCAGTTCTTC. The encoded protein is CASSESGGAYNEQFF.

This chain connects TRBV19 to TRBJ2-1; 7 bases are shared with TRBD2. Germline V gene data show CDR1 as LNHDA and CDR2 as SQIVND (reference sequence). The V gene end was trimmed by 4 bases and the J gene end by 5 bases; junction bases not matched to a gene: 8. The CDR3 consists of 15 residues. CDR3 loop: CASSRAGLNDNEQFF. The CDR3 nucleotides are TGTGCCAGTAGTAGAGCGGGACTTAACGACAATGAGCAGTTCTTC.

The sample holds a few counts of this clone. This sample also contains other DNA sequences that code for the same CDR3. The chain joins TRBV27 to TRBJ1-1; D is unresolved. V was clipped by 5 bases and J by 1 base, with 8 bases between them. The CDR3 totals 13 residues. Germline CDR1 is MNHEY and CDR2 is SMNVEV (reference sequence). DNA for the CDR3: TGTGCCAGCAGTCCCCGACAGAACACTGAAGCTTTCTTT. Translating it yields CASSPRQNTEAFF.

The rearrangement joins TRBV4-2 to TRBJ2-5, with D possibly TRBD1 on 6 matching bases. Germline lookup yields CDR1 LGHNA and CDR2 YNFKEQ. The ends were cut back, 4 bases at V and 4 bases at J, with 16 bases in the middle. The CDR3 has 15 residues. For the CDR3, the DNA is TGTGCCAGCAGCCCCATCAGGGGCCTGGGAGAGACCCAGTACTTC. Its protein is CASSPIRGLGETQYF.

This clone is a singleton in its sample. The chain combines TRBV9 with TRBJ2-2, with 7 bases matching TRBD2. CDR1 and CDR2 (germline): SGDLS, YYNGEE. V shed 1 base and J 0 bases; nucleotides not matched to a gene: 6. The CDR3 sequence is 17 residues long. The CDR3 DNA sequence: TGTGCCAGCAGCGTAAGGGCGGGGGTAACGAACACCGGGGAGCTGTTTTTT. Translating gives CASSVRAGVTNTGELFF.

The gene calls are TRBV9 and TRBJ2-5; maybe TRBD1 (6 bases). Trimming shortened V by 0 bases and J by 4 bases, and 13 bases separated the two germline ends. The length of the CDR3 is 15 residues. Germline CDR1 reads SGDLS; CDR2 reads YYNGEE. CDR3 region: CASSVEGQYSETQYF. The CDR3 DNA follows: TGTGCCAGCAGCGTAGAGGGACAATACTCAGAGACCCAGTACTTC.

J is TRBJ2-5 and V is TRBV29-1; possible D gene TRBD1, 5 bases. CDR1 SQVTM and CDR2 ANQGSEA come from the germline V gene. Trimming took 6 bases from V and 2 from J, leaving 13 bases between them. This CDR3 region has 13 residues. The CDR3 protein is CSVLRQLQETQYF. For the CDR3, the DNA is TGCAGCGTACTTAGACAGCTACAAGAGACCCAGTACTTC. Based on the CDR3 plus reference TRBV29-1 and TRBJ2-5, the full variable domain is SAVISQKPSRDICQRGTSLTIQCQVDSQVTMMFWYRQQPGQSLTLIATANQGSEATYESGFVIDKFPISRPNLTFSTLTVSNMSPEDSSIYLCSVLRQLQETQYFGPGTRLLVL.

This chain links TRBV18 with TRBJ1-2; 11 bases map to TRBD1. The ends lost 4 bases at V and 3 bases at J; junction bases unmatched: 4. Germline CDR1 is KGHSH and CDR2 is LQKENI. The CDR3 extends over 15 amino acids. The CDR3 loop reads CASSQGGQGDYGYTF. The CDR3 DNA sequence: TGTGCCAGCTCACAAGGGGGACAGGGGGACTATGGCTACACCTTC.

This clone has just one count. This chain uses TRBV24-1 with TRBJ1-5; a weak D match, TRBD1 (6 bases). CDR3 length: 16 residues. The V gene lost 4 bases and the J gene lost 0 bases, with 12 bases spanning the gap. Germline values: CDR1 KGHDR, CDR2 SFDVKD. The CDR3 protein is CATSDETGNSNQPQHF. As DNA, the CDR3 is TGTGCCACCAGTGACGAAACAGGGAATAGCAATCAGCCCCAGCATTTT.